This is a list of T cell receptor beta chains from one sample in a study of T cell responses to AZD1222 COVID-19 vaccine. Sequencing used immunoSEQ multiplex PCR; TCRdb keeps in-frame clones, though not all of them. In the table there are 95,000 to 150,000 clones, around 83% of which are singletons. The sample consisted of peripheral blood, taken 28 days after the second AZD1222 dose. These receptors were taken from an adult who received the AZD1222 COVID-19 vaccine. Each CDR3 is given with its conserved first and last residue. Fields, in order: J gene, CDR3 length, V gene, CDR3 protein.

TRBJ2-3 15 TRBV19 CASSMGGRSTDTQYF
TRBJ1-3 12 TRBV28 CASPPGGNTIYF
TRBJ1-6 14 TRBV30 CAWSLRTGASPLHF
TRBJ1-2 14 TRBV25-1 CASRPTGGGYGYTF
TRBJ2-7 15 TRBV7-9 CASSLPQGGYYEQYF
TRBJ1-2 13 TRBV7-2 CASSLGLRAGYTF
TRBJ2-1 15 TRBV9 CASSGRPTGSNEQFF
TRBJ1-6 15 TRBV5-6 CASSFKPTYNSPLHF
TRBJ1-3 16 TRBV19 CASSKEGRSSGNTIYF
TRBJ1-6 12 TRBV11-3 CASGITGSPLHF
TRBJ1-1 13 TRBV11-3 CASSQEGSTEAFF
TRBJ1-6 13 TRBV11-3 CASSSVSYSPLHF
TRBJ1-4 15 TRBV5-1 CASSGGPSTNEKLFF
TRBJ2-1 13 TRBV6-5 CASSYSLGDEQFF
TRBJ1-1 13 TRBV7-2 CASSRDSYTEAFF
TRBJ2-1 15 TRBV5-6 CASSFTVGVGNEQFF
TRBJ1-2 14 TRBV6-5 CASSPGTARDGYTF
TRBJ1-2 14 TRBV5-4 CASSWGGTNYGYTF
TRBJ1-4 15 TRBV9 CASSDTGARGEKLFF
TRBJ1-2 17 TRBV6-1 CASSEEGWDTANYGYTF
TRBJ1-6 16 TRBV9 CASSLQPSGDHSPLHF
TRBJ2-6 18 TRBV10-3 CAIPTTGFTSSGANVLTF
TRBJ1-6 14 TRBV7-8 CASSLVRGGSPLHF